This entry lists 15 T cell receptor beta chains sequenced from one sample in a study of blood T cell repertoires in COVID-19 (dated by TCRdb to about 2020). Receptors were amplified or captured by the immunoSEQ multiplex PCR assay. The table was pulled from immuneACCESS by TCRdb, which kept in-frame rearrangements only. Such tables lose some clones; where checked, under half of the loss comes from unresolved V genes, and the rest has no known cause. The sample contains 280,000 or so clones, over 75% of them found a single time. Of the sample, approximately 13% falls within the top ten clones. The specimen sequenced was peripheral blood. The receptors come from a woman aged 55-70 years with acute or convalescent COVID-19.

This clone was detected a few times. The rearrangement links TRBV23-1 to TRBJ2-5, with D unclear. TRBV23-1 is flagged as an ORF with uncertain function. Trimming cost V 1 base and J 5 bases, with 8 bases left between them. The CDR3 contains 13 residues. In DNA form, the CDR3 reads TGCGCCAGCAGTCAATGCGACACGGAGACCCAGTACTTC. Translated: CASSQCDTETQYF.

This chain joins TRBV12-3 or TRBV12-4 and TRBJ1-1, with D uncertain. V was shortened by 4 bases and J by 6 bases, with 12 bases between the two germline ends. This CDR3 comprises 13 residues. CDR3 coding DNA: TGTGCCAGCAGTTCGGGGAAGGCGGCTGAAGCTTTCTTT. It encodes CASSSGKAAEAFF.

The chain combines TRBV30 with TRBJ2-5; perhaps TRBD2 as D (6 bases). Trimming left V 1 base short and J 2 bases short, with 8 bases between. This CDR3 has 13 residues. CDR1 and CDR2 (germline): GTSNPN, SVGIG (reference sequence). The CDR3 loop is CAWSAAGQETQYF. The DNA for the CDR3 is TGTGCCTGGAGTGCGGCGGGGCAAGAGACCCAGTACTTC.

The chain employs TRBV7-8 and TRBJ2-3, with TRBD2 identical over 8 bases. The V and J ends lost 3 bases and 4 bases, in that order; junction bases with no gene match: 3. The germline V gene has CDR1 SGHVS and CDR2 FQNEAQ. CDR3 size: 14 residues. The CDR3 coding sequence is TGTGCCAGCAGCTTTCGGACTAGCTCAGATACGCAGTATTTT. This translates into CASSFRTSSDTQYF.

The chain links TRBV29-1 to TRBJ1-4; D gene unclear. Germline V lookup: CDR1 SQVTM, CDR2 ANQGSEA. V shed 6 bases and J shed 0 bases, with 11 bases lying between them. The CDR3 loop spans 14 amino acids. This CDR3 is CSVAQVPTNEKLFF. The CDR3 DNA reads TGCAGCGTGGCACAAGTTCCAACTAATGAAAAACTGTTTTTT.

This chain links TRBV2 with TRBJ1-2, with TRBD1 matching 7 bases. With V trimmed by 6 bases and J by 2 bases, 6 bases remained unmatched. The CDR3 extends over 14 amino acids. Germline V gives CDR1 SNHLY, CDR2 FYNNEI. The CDR3 loop is CASRSRGTNYGYTF. The CDR3 DNA sequence: TGTGCCAGCAGATCCAGGGGGACGAACTATGGCTACACCTTC. Drawing the rest from reference TRBV2 and TRBJ1-2, the complete variable domain is EPEVTQTPSHQVTQMGQEVILRCVPISNHLYFYWYRQILGQKVEFLVSFYNNEISEKSEIFDDQFSVERPDGSNFTLKIRSTKLEDSAMYFCASRSRGTNYGYTFGSGTRLTVV.

The chain carries TRBV13 and TRBJ1-4; the D gene is possibly TRBD1 (5 bases). There are 15 residues in the CDR3. The V and J ends lost 3 bases and 0 bases respectively, with 8 bases between them. Germline loops: CDR1 PRHDT, CDR2 FYEKMQ (reference sequence). The CDR3 region has the DNA TGTGCCAGCAGCTTCCAGGGCCCAACTAATGAAAAACTGTTTTTT. This codes for CASSFQGPTNEKLFF.

This clone was seen only a few times. The genes are TRBV9 and TRBJ2-7; TRBD2 aligns across 11 bases. CDR1 and CDR2 (germline): SGDLS, YYNGEE. This CDR3 has 14 amino acids. V dropped 2 bases and J dropped 4; count of bases not matched to a gene: 2. CDR3 sequence (DNA): TGTGCCAGCAGCGTCGGGACTAGCGGATACGAGCAGTACTTC. Translated: CASSVGTSGYEQYF.

The J gene is TRBJ2-2, the V gene TRBV5-4, with TRBD2 as a possible D gene (7 bases). In germline, CDR1 is SGHNT, CDR2 YYREEE (reference sequence). V lost 6 bases, J lost 7 bases, and 19 bases lay in between. There are 15 residues in the CDR3. CDR3 nucleotide sequence: TGTGCCAGCACCCTAGGGGGGGGCTCATACGGGGAGCTGTTTTTT. Amino acids: CASTLGGGSYGELFF.

The chain couples TRBV9 to TRBJ2-1; 11 positions agree with TRBD1. The CDR3 is 15 residues long. The germline gives CDR1 SGDLS, CDR2 YYNGEE. J lost 7 bases, V lost 3 bases, and 6 bases had no gene match. CDR3: CASSDRDRGLNEQFF. In DNA, the CDR3 is TGTGCCAGCAGCGACCGGGACAGGGGGTTGAATGAGCAGTTCTTC.

V usage is TRBV7-3 and J usage is TRBJ2-5; TRBD2 might be the D (5 bases). Germline V gene lookup returns CDR1 SGHTA and CDR2 FQGTGA. The CDR3 is 15 residues long. V lost 1 base, J lost 5 bases, and 14 bases lay in between. This chain's CDR3 is CASSLNLAGLETQYF. CDR3 nucleotide sequence: TGTGCCAGCAGCTTAAATTTGGCGGGTTTGGAGACCCAGTACTTC.

The rearrangement joins TRBV7-3 to TRBJ1-1; D gene ambiguous. Germline CDR1 reads SGHTA; CDR2 reads FQGTGA. The CDR3 covers 13 residues. Trimming took off 5 bases at V and 0 bases at J, with 7 bases between the two ends. CDR3 region: CASSPQMNTEAFF. In nucleotides, the CDR3 is TGTGCCAGCAGCCCCCAGATGAACACTGAAGCTTTCTTT.

For this clone: Other DNA sequences in the same sample also yield this CDR3. The rearrangement links TRBV18 to TRBJ2-1; maybe TRBD2 (6 bases). Per germline, CDR1 KGHSH and CDR2 LQKENI. Trimming took 3 bases from V and 7 from J, leaving 7 bases between them. The CDR3 length is 12 residues. CDR3 protein: CASSPGGNEQFF. Here the CDR3 DNA reads TGTGCCAGCTCACCCGGGGGAAATGAGCAGTTCTTC.

J is TRBJ1-2 and V is TRBV3-1 (or the pseudogene TRBV3-2); D gene unclear. Germline assignment: CDR1 LGHDT and CDR2 YNNKEL (reference sequence). Trimming pared 2 bases from V and 6 bases from J, leaving 19 bases between. CDR3 size: 16 residues. The CDR3: CASSQPGEVGRDGYTF. CDR3 nucleotides: TGTGCCAGCAGCCAACCGGGAGAAGTTGGGCGAGATGGCTACACCTTC.

The chain couples TRBV5-6 to TRBJ1-4; D perhaps matches TRBD1 (6 bases). V was shortened by 0 bases and J by 12 bases, with 15 bases between the two germline ends. CDR3 length: 14 residues. Germline V gives CDR1 SGHDT, CDR2 YYEEEE. The CDR3 sequence is CASSLGTREGELFF. The CDR3 bases are TGTGCCAGCAGCTTGGGGACCCGCGAGGGGGAACTGTTTTTT.